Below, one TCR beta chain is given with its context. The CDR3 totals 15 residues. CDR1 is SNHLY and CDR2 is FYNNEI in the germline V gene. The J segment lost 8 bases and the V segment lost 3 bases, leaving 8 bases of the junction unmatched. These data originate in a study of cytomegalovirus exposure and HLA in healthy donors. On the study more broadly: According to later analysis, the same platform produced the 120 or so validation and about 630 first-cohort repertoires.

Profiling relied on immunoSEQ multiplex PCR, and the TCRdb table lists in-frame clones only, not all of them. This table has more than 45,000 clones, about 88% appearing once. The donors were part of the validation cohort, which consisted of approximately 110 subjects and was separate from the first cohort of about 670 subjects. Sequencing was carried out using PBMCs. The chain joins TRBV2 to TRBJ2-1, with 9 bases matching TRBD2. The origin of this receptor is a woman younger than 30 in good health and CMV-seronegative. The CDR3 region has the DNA TGTGCCAGCAGTGAGATGGCGGGGGGGCCACATGAGCAGTTCTTC. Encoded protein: CASSEMAGGPHEQFF.